These T cell receptor beta chains were read from a single sample in a study of shared clonotypes between healthy human individuals. Sequencing was performed with immunoSEQ multiplex PCR; in TCRdb, only in-frame clones are kept and a portion is missing. The sample has about 2,500,000 clones; approximately 90% are singletons. The specimen sequenced was naive CD4+ T cells sorted from blood. The origin of the receptors is a man younger than 30 in good health. Both conserved end residues are part of each CDR3. D genes are given only for firm matches. Some rows have no size entry. The others give once, few or many, or a class for an expanded clone.

j_gene | abundance | len | v_gene | d_gene | CDR3nt | CDR3aa
TRBJ1-4 | NA | 14 | TRBV10-1 | NA | TGCGCCAGCAGGTCAGGGGAAACTAATGAAAAACTGTTTTTT | CASRSGETNEKLFF
TRBJ2-7 | NA | 15 | TRBV18 | TRBD1 | TGTGCCAGCTCACCCCCGACAGGGAATTCCTACGAGCAGTACTTC | CASSPPTGNSYEQYF
TRBJ2-7 | NA | 16 | TRBV18 | NA | TGTGCCAGCTCACCACTTCGGGCAGGGCTCTCCTACGAGCAGTACTTC | CASSPLRAGLSYEQYF
TRBJ2-7 | NA | 14 | TRBV2 | NA | TGTGCCAGCAGTGACCCAGGGTGGGGGTACGAGCAGTACTTC | CASSDPGWGYEQYF
TRBJ1-1 | few | 14 | TRBV29-1 | NA | TGCAGCGTTGAGGTATGGCAGGTGAACACTGAAGCTTTCTTT | CSVEVWQVNTEAFF
TRBJ2-5 | NA | 15 | TRBV30 | TRBD2 | TGTGCCTGGAGTGAGGGGACTAGCGGGAGAGAGACCCAGTACTTC | CAWSEGTSGRETQYF
TRBJ2-1 | NA | 15 | TRBV5-4 | TRBD2 | TGTGCCAGCAGCACAACTAGCGGGGGAATCAATGAGCAGTTCTTC | CASSTTSGGINEQFF
TRBJ2-3 | NA | 15 | TRBV9 | NA | TGTGCCAGCAGCGTAGTGAGACTAAGCACAGATACGCAGTATTTT | CASSVVRLSTDTQYF
TRBJ2-7 | NA | 15 | TRBV6-5 | TRBD1 | TGTGCCAGCAGCTCACCCCGGGACAGTACCTACGAGCAGTACTTC | CASSSPRDSTYEQYF
TRBJ2-2 | NA | 16 | TRBV4-1 | TRBD1 | TGCGCCAGCAGCCGGGGGGACAGGGTGGACACCGGGGAGCTGTTTTTT | CASSRGDRVDTGELFF
TRBJ1-3 | NA | 14 | TRBV15 | NA | TGTGCCACCGGGGGAGGGGAGTCTGGAAACACCATATATTTT | CATGGGESGNTIYF
TRBJ2-3 | NA | 16 | TRBV5-1 | NA | TGCGCCAGCAGCTTGGGGACAGCGACACGGACAGATACGCAGTATTTT | CASSLGTATRTDTQYF
TRBJ2-3 | NA | 16 | TRBV5-1 | TRBD2 | TGCGCCAGCAGCTCACTAGCGGGAGGGCCGGGAGATACGCAGTATTTT | CASSSLAGGPGDTQYF
TRBJ2-3 | NA | 14 | TRBV9 | TRBD1 | TGTGCCAGCAGCACTCGACAGGGTCCAGATACGCAGTATTTT | CASSTRQGPDTQYF
TRBJ1-1 | NA | 13 | TRBV5-1 | NA | TGCGCCAGCAGCTTGGCCGACAGCTCTGAAGCTTTCTTT | CASSLADSSEAFF
TRBJ2-7 | NA | 12 | TRBV10-1 | NA | TGCGCCAGCAGTGAGAGCTGGAGCGAGCAGTACTTC | CASSESWSEQYF
TRBJ2-2 | NA | 13 | TRBV6-1 | NA | TGTGCCAGCAGGGCGGAGGGGACCGGGGAGCTGTTTTTT | CASRAEGTGELFF
TRBJ1-5 | NA | 13 | TRBV30 | NA | TGTGCCTGGAGTGAGGTAGGCGGCGGGCCCCAGCATTTT | CAWSEVGGGPQHF
TRBJ2-5 | NA | 12 | TRBV11-2 | NA | TGTGCCAGCACTTACAGCCAAGAGACCCAGTACTTC | CASTYSQETQYF
TRBJ2-3 | NA | 13 | TRBV25-1 | NA | TGTGCCAGCTCCAGAGCGGGCACAGATACGCAGTATTTT | CASSRAGTDTQYF
TRBJ2-5 | NA | 14 | TRBV5-4 | NA | TGTGCCAGCACCGGCCCGGGGCCTCAAGGGACCCAGTACTTC | CASTGPGPQGTQYF
TRBJ1-1 | NA | 13 | TRBV7-9 | NA | TGTGCCAGCAGCTTAGGGCAGGGGCTTGAAGCTTTCTTT | CASSLGQGLEAFF